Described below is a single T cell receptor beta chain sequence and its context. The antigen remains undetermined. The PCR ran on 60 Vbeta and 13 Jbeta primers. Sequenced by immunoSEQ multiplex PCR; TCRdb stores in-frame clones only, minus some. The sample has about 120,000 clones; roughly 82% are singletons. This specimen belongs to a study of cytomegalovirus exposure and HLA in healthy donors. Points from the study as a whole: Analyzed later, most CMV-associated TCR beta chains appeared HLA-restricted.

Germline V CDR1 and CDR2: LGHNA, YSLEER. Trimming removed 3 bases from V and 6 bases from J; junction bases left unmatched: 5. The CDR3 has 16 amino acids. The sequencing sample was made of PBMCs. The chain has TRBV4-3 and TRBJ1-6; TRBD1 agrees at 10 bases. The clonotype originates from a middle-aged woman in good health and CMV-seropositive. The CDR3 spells CASSHDRDRGNSPLHF. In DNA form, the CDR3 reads TGCGCCAGCAGCCATGACCGGGACAGGGGTAATTCACCCCTCCACTTT.